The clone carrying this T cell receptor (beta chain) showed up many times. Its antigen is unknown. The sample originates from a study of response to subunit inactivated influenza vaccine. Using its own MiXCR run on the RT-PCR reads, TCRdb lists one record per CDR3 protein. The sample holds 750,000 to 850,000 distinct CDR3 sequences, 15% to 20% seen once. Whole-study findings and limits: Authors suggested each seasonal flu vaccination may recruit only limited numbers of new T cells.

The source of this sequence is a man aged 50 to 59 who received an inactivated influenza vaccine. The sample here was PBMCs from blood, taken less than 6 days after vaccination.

The CDR3 coding sequence is TGCGCCAGCAGCTTGCTGAGAGGCCCGAACACCGGGGAGCTGTTTTTT. Translated, it gives CASSLLRGPNTGELFF. The chain joins TRBV5-1 to TRBJ2-2, with no clear D. The CDR3 sequence is 16 residues long. Trimming pared 1 base from V and 0 bases from J, leaving 10 bases between. Germline V gene sequence: CDR1 SGHRS, CDR2 YFSETQ.